Following are 7 T cell receptor beta chains from one sample sequenced in a study of HIV-infected patients and healthy controls (dated by TCRdb to between 2013 and 2015). Library creation used 5' RACE. Instrument on record: Illumina MiSeq. Using SuperScript III with primers targeting the alpha and beta constant regions, 500 to 550 ng of RNA was reverse transcribed. Separate libraries for the alpha and beta chains were generated through chain-specific third strand synthesis that incorporated multiplexing indices. TCRdb reworked the public reads: Q25 trimming with fastp, MiXCR clone assembly, productive beta chains retained. CDR3 protein duplicates are merged, each entry listing the most common genes and DNA. The sample data list approximately 9,300 distinct CDR3 sequences, and over 5% of these were observed just once. The ten largest make up 25% to 35% of the sample. Follow-up blood from HIV-infected patients was collected roughly three months, about 14 weeks, after antiretroviral therapy began. Whole blood was used without cell fractionation, so all unsorted peripheral T cells were reflected in the repertoire.

Sample: blood, taken during antiretroviral therapy. The receptors stem from an adult with HIV infection. The donor label of this sample is uncertain.

In this sample, this clonotype turned up a few times. The chain recombines TRBV19 with TRBJ2-7; D possibly uses TRBD1 or TRBD2 (7 bases each). There are 15 residues in the CDR3. V was trimmed by 8 bases and J by 6 bases, leaving 23 bases between them. CDR1 is LNHDA and CDR2 is SQIVND in the germline V gene (reference sequence). CDR3 sequence reads: CASAGGGGRGGEQYF. In DNA form, the CDR3 reads TGTGCCAGTGCCGGCGGAGGCGGCAGGGGGGGCGAGCAGTACTTC.

This clonotype has at least ten counts. The chain combines TRBV9 with TRBJ2-3; D call uncertain. This CDR3 region has 16 residues. From germline, CDR1 is SGDLS and CDR2 YYNGEE. Trimming removed 0 bases from V and 2 bases from J, with 13 bases in between. CDR3 sequence reads: CASSVGKGPLTDTQYF. DNA of the CDR3: TGTGCCAGCAGCGTAGGAAAAGGGCCACTCACAGATACGCAGTATTTT. The variable domain in full, with the rest retrieved from reference TRBV9 and TRBJ2-3, is DSGVTQTPKHLITATGQRVTLRCSPRSGDLSVYWYQQSLDQGLQFLIQYYNGEERAKGNILERFSAQQFPDLHSELNLSSLELGDSALYFCASSVGKGPLTDTQYFGPGTRLTVL.

This clonotype occurred many times. The chain has TRBV7-2 and TRBJ2-7; weak D call: TRBD1 (6 bases). The germline V gene has CDR1 SGHTA and CDR2 FQGNSA. V dropped 5 bases and J dropped 1 base, with 18 bases sitting between them. The CDR3 consists of 16 residues. The CDR3 region has the DNA TGTGCCAGCAGCCCCCAGGGGCTGATAGGGTCCTACGAGCAGTACTTC. It is translated as CASSPQGLIGSYEQYF.

There are many counts of this clonotype. The chain combines TRBV3-1 with TRBJ1-6; no reliable D call. From germline, CDR1 is LGHDT and CDR2 YNNKEL (reference sequence). The CDR3 length is 13 residues. Trimming took 0 bases from V and 10 from J, leaving 7 bases between them. The CDR3 reads CASSQDAGSPLHF. CDR3 DNA: TGTGCCAGCAGCCAAGATGCGGGATCACCCCTCCACTTT.

The sample holds many counts of this clonotype. This chain links TRBV7-9 with TRBJ2-3, with 10 nucleotides matching TRBD2. Germline V gene sequence: CDR1 SEHNR, CDR2 FQNEAQ (reference sequence). This CDR3 comprises 16 residues. V lost 5 bases to trimming and J lost 7 bases; unmatched junction nucleotides: 12. The CDR3 nucleotides read TGTGCCAGCAGCACCCCGAGGAGCGGGGGGGTAAATACGCAGTATTTT. It specifies CASSTPRSGGVNTQYF.

Ten or more counts support this clonotype. This chain joins TRBV10-3 and TRBJ1-2; D may be TRBD1 (5 bases). The germline CDR1 and CDR2 sequences are ENHRY and SYGVKD. This CDR3 comprises 14 residues. V lost 8 bases and J lost 6, with 19 bases in between. In nucleotides, the CDR3 is TGTGCCATCGATGGAGGTGCAGGGTATAATGGCTACACCTTC. Amino acid sequence: CAIDGGAGYNGYTF.

In this sample, this clonotype turned up many times. This chain connects TRBV5-1 to TRBJ1-2; D gene ambiguous. Per the germline V gene, CDR1 is SGHRS and CDR2 is YFSETQ. The CDR3 runs 13 residues. Between the trimmed V and J ends, which lost 0 bases and 3 bases, there was a span of 6 bases. Written as DNA, the CDR3 is TGCGCCAGCAGCTTGGGCATGGACTATGGCTACACCTTC. Its protein is CASSLGMDYGYTF.